This T cell receptor beta chain was captured in a study of T-cell memory formation after mild COVID-19. Study context: There were largely donor-specific TCR clusters. Study-wide points: Day 15 to 85 contracting clones showed balanced CD4/CD8; day 15 to 37 expanders favored CD4+. For contracting clones, CD4+ ones sat mainly in CM and EM, CD8+ in EMRA. Pre-infection memory already had some responding clones, implying cross-reactive memory joined.

Points on this clonotype: Its antigen is undetermined.

The CDR3 sequence is 16 residues long. CDR1 LGHNA and CDR2 YNFKEQ come from the germline V gene. J gave up 1 base and V 3 bases, and 7 bases lay outside the gene matches. MiXCR, applied by TCRdb to the 5' RACE reads, yields one record per CDR3 protein. The sample consists of 500,000 to 650,000 distinct CDR3 sequences, less than 25% of them appearing once. The source of this sequence is an adult woman who had mild COVID-19 (a few samples of this study predate the infection). Cell type and time point are not known. Sequenced material: PBMCs or a T cell subset sorted from them (not recorded which). The V and J genes are TRBV4-2 and TRBJ1-1; 8 nucleotides align to TRBD1. CDR3 in DNA: TGTGCCAGCAGCCAGAAGACAGGGGTAAGGAACACTGAAGCTTTCTTT. As protein: CASSQKTGVRNTEAFF.